This entry lists 32 T cell receptor beta chains sequenced from one sample in a study of cytomegalovirus exposure and HLA in healthy donors. Researchers ran the PCR with 60 Vbeta and 13 Jbeta primers. Profiled with immunoSEQ multiplex PCR; TCRdb holds only in-frame clones, not every one. The sample lists roughly 74,000 clones, 78% seen once, with 1.5% to 2% in the top ten. The sample taken for sequencing was PBMCs. Source of these receptors: a middle-aged man in good health and CMV-seronegative.

V and J are TRBV28 and TRBJ1-1; D not resolved. V lost 8 bases and J lost 7, with 17 bases in between. This CDR3 has 13 residues. The germline V gene encodes CDR1 MDHEN and CDR2 SYDVKM. Written as DNA, the CDR3 is TGTGCCAGCGTACATCAGGTGACCAATGAAGCTTTCTTT. Translated: CASVHQVTNEAFF.

This chain uses TRBV28 with TRBJ1-5; the D gene is possibly TRBD1 (5 bases). Trimming shortened V by 5 bases and J by 6 bases, and 11 bases separated the two germline ends. The CDR3 has 13 residues. Germline lookup yields CDR1 MDHEN and CDR2 SYDVKM. The CDR3 here is CASSGQEIQPQHF. The CDR3 DNA follows: TGTGCCAGCAGTGGACAAGAGATTCAGCCCCAGCATTTT.

The chain couples TRBV28 to TRBJ1-1; unclear D gene. V was cut by 8 bases and J by 0 bases, with 7 bases left in between. The CDR3 loop spans 12 amino acids. In germline, CDR1 is MDHEN, CDR2 SYDVKM. CDR3 sequence: CASRPLNTEAFF. The CDR3 DNA is TGTGCCAGCCGTCCCCTGAACACTGAAGCTTTCTTT.

The rearrangement joins TRBV5-6 to TRBJ2-7, with D perhaps matching TRBD1 (6 bases). V lost 6 bases and J 0 bases, leaving 19 bases between the germline ends. Germline V gene sequence: CDR1 SGHDT, CDR2 YYEEEE. CDR3 length: 16 amino acids. The DNA of the CDR3 is TGTGCCAGCATCCTTGGTGGACGGACAGACTCCTACGAGCAGTACTTC. Its protein product is CASILGGRTDSYEQYF.

This CDR3 is CASSLRTRDKYNSPLHF. The DNA for the CDR3 is TGTGCCAGCAGCTTGCGAACAAGGGACAAGTATAATTCACCCCTCCACTTT. The chain is built from TRBV13 and TRBJ1-6, with D maybe TRBD1 (6 bases). Trimming cost V 3 bases and J 4 bases, with 16 bases left between them. The CDR3 is 17 residues long. Germline values: CDR1 PRHDT, CDR2 FYEKMQ (reference sequence).

This clone occurred a few times. This chain links TRBV7-3 with TRBJ2-2; 9 bases fit TRBD2. Trimming cost V 8 bases and J 6 bases; bases outside gene matches: 7. Germline CDR1 SGHTA, CDR2 FQGTGA. This CDR3 spans 14 amino acids. The CDR3 is CASQGGRGAGELFF. The DNA for the CDR3 is TGTGCCAGCCAGGGCGGGAGGGGGGCCGGGGAGCTGTTTTTT.

V and J are TRBV29-1 and TRBJ2-4; a weak D match, TRBD1 (6 bases). With 6 bases removed from V and 8 bases from J, the gap between germline ends came to 11 bases. CDR1 and CDR2 (germline): SQVTM, ANQGSEA. CDR3 length: 11 residues. CDR3: CSVGTSDIQYF. Here the CDR3 DNA reads TGCAGCGTCGGGACATCAGACATTCAGTACTTC.

This clone was detected only a few times. The chain joins TRBV14 to TRBJ2-1; TRBD2 matches 10 bases. The CDR3 loop spans 15 amino acids. V lost 5 bases to trimming and J lost 8 bases; unmatched junction nucleotides: 9. Looked up from germline, CDR1 is SGHDN and CDR2 is FVKESK. For the CDR3, the DNA is TGTGCCAGCAGCAGATCTAGCGGGGGACGGGATGAGCAGTTCTTC. This translates into CASSRSSGGRDEQFF. Together with reference TRBV14 and TRBJ2-1, the CDR3 gives the full variable domain: EAGVTQFPSHSVIEKGQTVTLRCDPISGHDNLYWYRRVMGKEIKFLLHFVKESKQDESGMPNNRFLAERTGGTYSTLKVQPAELEDSGVYFCASSRSSGGRDEQFFGPGTRLTVL.

The chain carries TRBV7-9 and TRBJ1-2, with D unclear. This CDR3 comprises 16 residues. The germline gives CDR1 SEHNR, CDR2 FQNEAQ (reference sequence). Trimming took 2 bases from V and 1 from J, leaving 14 bases between them. The CDR3 DNA sequence: TGTGCCAGCAGCTTAACTGGCCGGGGATTTAACTATGGCTACACCTTC. Translating it yields CASSLTGRGFNYGYTF. The whole variable domain, filled in from reference TRBV7-9 and TRBJ1-2, reads DTGVSQNPRHKITKRGQNVTFRCDPISEHNRLYWYRQTLGQGPEFLTYFQNEAQLEKSRLLSDRFSAERPKGSFSTLEIQRTEQGDSAMYLCASSLTGRGFNYGYTFGSGTRLTVV.

The J gene is TRBJ2-1, the V gene TRBV7-3; 8 bases agree with TRBD2. The germline CDR1 and CDR2 sequences are SGHTA and FQGTGA. The CDR3 spans 16 residues. Unmatched junction bases numbered 11, after V lost 5 bases and J lost 5 bases. CDR3 DNA: TGTGCCAGCAGCCCCCACGGGCGGGAGGAAAACAATGAGCAGTTCTTC. Its protein product is CASSPHGREENNEQFF.

The chain uses TRBV6-1 and TRBJ2-5, with 8 bases fitting TRBD2. The CDR3 is 14 amino acids. The junction had 3 bases not matched to a gene; V was cut back by 4 bases and J by 2 bases. Per germline, CDR1 MNHNS and CDR2 SASEGT. CDR3 sequence: CASSGLAGQETQYF. Here the CDR3 DNA reads TGTGCCAGCAGTGGGCTAGCGGGTCAAGAGACCCAGTACTTC.

The chain uses TRBV7-2 and TRBJ2-1, with 10 bases matching TRBD2. CDR1 and CDR2 (germline): SGHTA, FQGNSA. The CDR3 contains 18 residues. The ends lost 5 bases at V and 0 bases at J; junction bases unmatched: 10. CDR3 sequence (DNA): TGTGCCAGCAGCCCTAGACCTAGCGGGAGCTTCTCCTACAATGAGCAGTTCTTC. This codes for CASSPRPSGSFSYNEQFF.

J is TRBJ1-4 and V is TRBV6-5; the D gene is possibly TRBD1 (6 bases). Germline CDR1 and CDR2: MNHEY and SVGAGI. V was shortened by 4 bases and J by 5 bases, with 14 bases between the two germline ends. The CDR3 contains 15 residues. CDR3 DNA: TGTGCCAGCAGTTCTAGGGAGGGGGGAAATGAAAAACTGTTTTTT. It is translated as CASSSREGGNEKLFF.

The V gene is TRBV27, the J gene TRBJ2-3; 13 bases map to TRBD2. V lost 7 bases to trimming and J lost 6 bases; unmatched junction nucleotides: 10. Germline assignment: CDR1 MNHEY and CDR2 SMNVEV (reference sequence). The CDR3 contains 16 residues. CDR3 nucleotide sequence: TGTGCCAGCACCGGGACTAGCGGGACCGGGAGGGATACGCAGTATTTT. Its translation: CASTGTSGTGRDTQYF.

CDR3 sequence: CASSLDTAGHYEQYF. The DNA for the CDR3 is TGCGCCAGCAGCTTGGATACGGCGGGCCACTACGAGCAGTACTTC. V is TRBV5-1 and J is TRBJ2-7; tentatively, D is TRBD2 (5 bases). Germline loops: CDR1 SGHRS, CDR2 YFSETQ. CDR3 length equals 15 residues. Trimming removed 0 bases at V and 3 bases at J, with 13 bases between.

The genes are TRBV11-2 and TRBJ2-2; 9 bases agree with TRBD2. The V segment lost 0 bases and the J segment 9 bases; nucleotides outside the gene matches: 8. Looked up from germline, CDR1 is SGHAT and CDR2 is FQNNGV. The CDR3 loop spans 16 amino acids. The CDR3 bases are TGTGCCAGCAGCTTAGAAGCGGGAGGTGCTACACGGGAGCTGTTTTTT. Translating it yields CASSLEAGGATRELFF. The entire variable domain, with the rest obtained from reference TRBV11-2 and TRBJ2-2, is as follows: EAGVAQSPRYKIIEKRQSVAFWCNPISGHATLYWYQQILGQGPKLLIQFQNNGVVDDSQLPKDRFSAERLKGVDSTLKIQPAKLEDSAVYLCASSLEAGGATRELFFGEGSRLTVL.

The chain recombines TRBV28 with TRBJ2-1, with TRBD1 matching over 7 bases. CDR1 and CDR2 (germline): MDHEN, SYDVKM. This CDR3 has 15 residues. V lost 4 bases, J lost 2 bases, and 5 bases stayed unmatched. The CDR3 sequence is CASSSNRGAYNEQFF. CDR3 bases: TGTGCCAGCAGTTCAAACAGGGGAGCCTACAATGAGCAGTTCTTC.

About this clone itself: At one end the junction does not follow the germline gene, possibly because of a read error. The J gene is TRBJ2-1, the V gene TRBV5-1; TRBD1 matches at 9 bases. Per germline, CDR1 SGHRS and CDR2 YFSETQ. CDR3 length equals 12 residues. The CDR3: CASSFSGTGYLF. In DNA form, the CDR3 reads TGCGCCAGCAGTTTTTCCGGGACAGGGTATCTCTTC.

V gene TRBV30 combines with J gene TRBJ2-3; 8 bases align to TRBD2. Germline loops: CDR1 GTSNPN, CDR2 SVGIG (reference sequence). The CDR3 loop spans 15 amino acids. The V gene end was trimmed by 4 bases and the J gene end by 3 bases; junction bases not matched to a gene: 9. The CDR3 protein is CAWNKLAVATDTQYF. In DNA form, the CDR3 reads TGTGCCTGGAACAAACTAGCGGTTGCTACAGATACGCAGTATTTT.

In the case of this clone: Other DNA sequences from this sample encode an identical CDR3 as well. The gene calls are TRBV2 and TRBJ2-7; tentatively, D is TRBD2 (5 bases). Trimming shortened V by 3 bases and J by 0 bases, and 6 bases separated the two germline ends. In germline, CDR1 is SNHLY, CDR2 FYNNEI. This CDR3 contains 13 residues. CDR3 nucleotides: TGTGCCAGCAGTGATGGGAGCTCCTACGAGCAGTACTTC. Amino acid sequence: CASSDGSSYEQYF.

The genes are TRBV30 and TRBJ2-1; 10 bases are a match to TRBD2. CDR1 GTSNPN and CDR2 SVGIG come from the germline V gene (reference sequence). Unmatched junction bases numbered 7, after V lost 4 bases and J lost 13 bases. The CDR3 contains 12 residues. The CDR3 nucleotides are TGTGCCTGGAAGGCTAGCGGGAGTGGCCAGTTCTTC. Residues: CAWKASGSGQFF. The variable domain in full, with the rest retrieved from reference TRBV30 and TRBJ2-1, is SQTIHQWPATLVQPVGSPLSLECTVEGTSNPNLYWYRQAAGRGLQLLFYSVGIGQISSEVPQNLSASRPQDRQFILSSKKLLLSDSGFYLCAWKASGSGQFFGPGTRLTVL.

CDR3 sequence: CASSMIQGWNEQFF. The CDR3 DNA is TGTGCCAGTAGTATGATACAGGGTTGGAATGAGCAGTTCTTC. The chain joins TRBV19 to TRBJ2-1; maybe TRBD1 (6 bases). V lost 3 bases to trimming and J lost 7 bases, with 13 bases between them. This CDR3 region has 14 residues. Germline V gene sequence: CDR1 LNHDA, CDR2 SQIVND (reference sequence).

This chain links TRBV5-6 with TRBJ1-5, with D possibly TRBD1 on 5 matching bases. The V gene's germline CDR1 is SGHDT and CDR2 YYEEEE. The V end lost 1 base, the J end lost 4 bases, and 18 bases lay between the germline ends. The CDR3 is 17 amino acids. The CDR3 loop reads CASSLWVGVNKNQPQHF. CDR3 DNA sequence: TGTGCCAGCAGCTTGTGGGTAGGGGTGAATAAGAATCAGCCCCAGCATTTT. Full variable domain (outside the CDR3, taken from reference TRBV5-6 and TRBJ1-5): DAGVTQSPTHLIKTRGQQVTLRCSPKSGHDTVSWYQQALGQGPQFIFQYYEEEERQRGNFPDRFSGHQFPNYSSELNVNALLLGDSALYLCASSLWVGVNKNQPQHFGDGTRLSIL.

The chain carries TRBV7-8 and TRBJ1-2, with TRBD1 matching over 9 bases. J was trimmed by 2 bases and V by 5 bases; bases with no gene match: 6. The CDR3 runs to 15 residues. From germline, CDR1 is SGHVS and CDR2 FQNEAQ. Written as DNA, the CDR3 is TGTGCCAGCAGCGACCTACAGGGGGCGAACTATGGCTACACCTTC. This sequence encodes CASSDLQGANYGYTF. Based on the CDR3 plus reference TRBV7-8 and TRBJ1-2, the full variable domain is GAGVSQSPRYKVAKRGQDVALRCDPISGHVSLFWYQQALGQGPEFLTYFQNEAQLDKSGLPSDRFFAERPEGSVSTLKIQRTQQEDSAVYLCASSDLQGANYGYTFGSGTRLTVV.

The genes are TRBV18 and TRBJ2-5; D may be TRBD1 (6 bases). This CDR3 is 17 amino acids long. V lost 2 bases and J lost 2, with 18 bases in between. The germline V gene encodes CDR1 KGHSH and CDR2 LQKENI. CDR3 bases: TGTGCCAGCTCACCAATCGAAGGTCAGGGGCTTCAAGAGACCCAGTACTTC. Translating it yields CASSPIEGQGLQETQYF.

In its sample, this clone was seen once. The rearrangement links TRBV6-6 to TRBJ2-7; 7 bases align to TRBD1. The CDR3 has 14 amino acids. CDR1 is MNHNY, CDR2 SVGAGI, per germline (reference sequence). The V segment lost 7 bases and the J segment 1 base; nucleotides outside the gene matches: 7. CDR3 residues: CASNQQGISYEQYF. The CDR3 DNA is TGTGCCAGCAACCAACAGGGGATTTCCTACGAGCAGTACTTC.

About this clone itself: Mismatch with germline at one junction end may stem from a read error. The chain joins TRBV7-7 to TRBJ2-5; 8 bases fit TRBD2. CDR1 SSHAT and CDR2 FNYEAQ come from the germline V gene (reference sequence). CDR3 length: 15 residues. CDR3 DNA sequence: TGTGCTAGCAGATTAACAGCGGGAGCTCAAGAGACCCAGTACTTC. Protein sequence: CASRLTAGAQETQYF.

V gene TRBV10-3 combines with J gene TRBJ1-4; D possibly corresponds to TRBD1 (5 bases). Trimming removed 3 bases at V and 5 bases at J, with 16 bases between. Germline V gives CDR1 ENHRY, CDR2 SYGVKD. This CDR3 has 16 amino acids. As DNA, the CDR3 is TGTGCCATCAGTGACCAGACAGATAAAAAGAATGAAAAACTGTTTTTT. This sequence encodes CAISDQTDKKNEKLFF.

This rearrangement joins TRBV7-9 to TRBJ2-2; 7 bases line up with TRBD1. CDR3 length: 14 residues. V lost 5 bases, J lost 3 bases, and 3 bases stayed unmatched. CDR1 is SEHNR, CDR2 FQNEAQ, per germline (reference sequence). The CDR3 DNA reads TGTGCCAGCAGCCCGACAGGGTACACCGGGGAGCTGTTTTTT. It encodes CASSPTGYTGELFF.

This clone was picked up one time. The genes are TRBV7-9 and TRBJ2-1; TRBD2 aligns across 11 bases. CDR3 length: 15 amino acids. Germline assignment: CDR1 SEHNR and CDR2 FQNEAQ (reference sequence). Trimming removed 5 bases from V and 4 bases from J; junction bases left unmatched: 4. The chain's CDR3 is CASSLIAGGYNEQFF. CDR3 nucleotide sequence: TGTGCCAGCAGCCTAATAGCGGGAGGGTACAATGAGCAGTTCTTC.

The rearrangement uses TRBV6-1 and TRBJ1-5, with 7 bases aligning to TRBD1. With V trimmed by 7 bases and J by 1 base, 4 bases remained unmatched. This CDR3 is 14 amino acids long. The V gene's germline CDR1 is MNHNS and CDR2 SASEGT. CDR3 amino acids: CASTTGFSNQPQHF. Here the CDR3 DNA reads TGTGCCAGCACGACAGGGTTCAGCAATCAGCCCCAGCATTTT.

This clone was found once. V and J are TRBV5-6 and TRBJ2-1; 8 bases map to TRBD2. Germline CDR1 SGHDT, CDR2 YYEEEE. Trimming took 0 bases from V and 8 from J; bases not matched to a gene: 10. This CDR3 has 16 residues. Here the CDR3 reads CASSLGTSINRDEQFF. CDR3 coding DNA: TGTGCCAGCAGCTTGGGGACTAGCATAAATCGGGATGAGCAGTTCTTC. Supplemented by reference TRBV5-6 and TRBJ2-1, the full variable domain reads DAGVTQSPTHLIKTRGQQVTLRCSPKSGHDTVSWYQQALGQGPQFIFQYYEEEERQRGNFPDRFSGHQFPNYSSELNVNALLLGDSALYLCASSLGTSINRDEQFFGPGTRLTVL.